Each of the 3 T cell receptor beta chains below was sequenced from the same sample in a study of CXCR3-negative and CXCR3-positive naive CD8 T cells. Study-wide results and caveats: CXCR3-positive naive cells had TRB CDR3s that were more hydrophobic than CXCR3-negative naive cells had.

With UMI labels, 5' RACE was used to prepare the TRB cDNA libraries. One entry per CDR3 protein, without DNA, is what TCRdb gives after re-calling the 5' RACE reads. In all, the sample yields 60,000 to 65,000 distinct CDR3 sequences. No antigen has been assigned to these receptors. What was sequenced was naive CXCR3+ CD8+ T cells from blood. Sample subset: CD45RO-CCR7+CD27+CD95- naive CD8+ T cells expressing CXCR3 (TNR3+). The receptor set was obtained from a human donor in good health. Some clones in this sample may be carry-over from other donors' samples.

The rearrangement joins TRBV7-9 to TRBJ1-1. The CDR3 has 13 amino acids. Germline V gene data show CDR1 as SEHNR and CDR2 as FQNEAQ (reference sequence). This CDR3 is CASSTRQNTEAFF.

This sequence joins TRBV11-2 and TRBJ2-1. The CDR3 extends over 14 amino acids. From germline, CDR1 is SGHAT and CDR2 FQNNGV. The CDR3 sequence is CASSLGRGGNEQFF.

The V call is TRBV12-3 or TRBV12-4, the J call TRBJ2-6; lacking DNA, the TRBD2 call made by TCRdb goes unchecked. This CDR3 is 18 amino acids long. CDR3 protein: CASSLEASGGSGANVLTF.